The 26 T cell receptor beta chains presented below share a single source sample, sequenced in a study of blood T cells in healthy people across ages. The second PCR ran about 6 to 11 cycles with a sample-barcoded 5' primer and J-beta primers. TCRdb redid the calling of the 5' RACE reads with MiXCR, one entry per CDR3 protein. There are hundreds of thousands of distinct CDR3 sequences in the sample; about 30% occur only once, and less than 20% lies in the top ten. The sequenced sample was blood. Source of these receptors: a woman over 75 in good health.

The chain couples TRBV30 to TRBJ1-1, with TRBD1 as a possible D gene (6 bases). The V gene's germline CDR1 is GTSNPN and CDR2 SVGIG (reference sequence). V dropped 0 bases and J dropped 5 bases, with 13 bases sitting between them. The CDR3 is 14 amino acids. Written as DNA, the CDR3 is TGTGCCTGGAGTGTAAAATCGGGGGCGACTGAAGCTTTCTTT. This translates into CAWSVKSGATEAFF.

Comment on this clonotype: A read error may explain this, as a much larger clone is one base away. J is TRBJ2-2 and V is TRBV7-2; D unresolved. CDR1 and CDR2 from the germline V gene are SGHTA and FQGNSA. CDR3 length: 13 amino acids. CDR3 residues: CAGSLVGTGELFF. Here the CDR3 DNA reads TGTGCCGGCAGCTTAGTAGGCACCGGGGAGCTGTTTTTT.

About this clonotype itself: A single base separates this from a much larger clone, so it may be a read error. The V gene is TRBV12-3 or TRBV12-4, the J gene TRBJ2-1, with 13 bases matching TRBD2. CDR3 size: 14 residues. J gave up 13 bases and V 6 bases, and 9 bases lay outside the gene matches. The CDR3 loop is CASRFRLAGGPQFF. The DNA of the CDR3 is TGTGCCAGCAGATTTAGACTAGCGGGGGGCCCCCAGTTCTTC.

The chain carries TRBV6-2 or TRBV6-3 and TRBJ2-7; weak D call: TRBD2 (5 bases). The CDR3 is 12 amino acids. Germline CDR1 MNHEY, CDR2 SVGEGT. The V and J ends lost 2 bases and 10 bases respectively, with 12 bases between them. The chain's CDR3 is CASSYAGNTQYF. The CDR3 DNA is TGTGCCAGCAGTTACGCGGGCAACACCCAGTACTTC.

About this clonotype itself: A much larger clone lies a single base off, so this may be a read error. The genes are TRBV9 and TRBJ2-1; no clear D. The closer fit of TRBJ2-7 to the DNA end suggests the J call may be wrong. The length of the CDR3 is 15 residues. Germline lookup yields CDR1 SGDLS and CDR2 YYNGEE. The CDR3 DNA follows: TGTGCCAGCAGCGTAGTCATGAGCTCCTACAATGAGCAGTACTTC. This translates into CASSVVMSSYNEQYF.

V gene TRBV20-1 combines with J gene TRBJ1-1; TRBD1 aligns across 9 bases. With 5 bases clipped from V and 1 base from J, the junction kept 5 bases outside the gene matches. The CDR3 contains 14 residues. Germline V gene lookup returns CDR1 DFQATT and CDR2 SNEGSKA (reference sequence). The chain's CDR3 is CSADPGQGNTEAFF. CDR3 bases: TGCAGTGCTGACCCGGGACAGGGGAACACTGAAGCTTTCTTT.

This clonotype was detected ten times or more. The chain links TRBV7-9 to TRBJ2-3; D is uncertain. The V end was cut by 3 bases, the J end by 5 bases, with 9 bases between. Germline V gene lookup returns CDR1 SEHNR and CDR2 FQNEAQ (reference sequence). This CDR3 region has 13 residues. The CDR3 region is CASSFDLKDTQYF. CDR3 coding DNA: TGTGCCAGCAGCTTCGATTTGAAAGATACGCAGTATTTT.

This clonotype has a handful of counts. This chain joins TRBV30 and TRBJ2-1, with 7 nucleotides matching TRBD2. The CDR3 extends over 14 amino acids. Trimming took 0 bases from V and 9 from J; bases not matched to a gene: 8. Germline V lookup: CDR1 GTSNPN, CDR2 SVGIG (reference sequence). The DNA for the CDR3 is TGTGCCTGGAGTGTAGGGACTACTTCCCTTGAGCAGTTCTTC. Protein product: CAWSVGTTSLEQFF.

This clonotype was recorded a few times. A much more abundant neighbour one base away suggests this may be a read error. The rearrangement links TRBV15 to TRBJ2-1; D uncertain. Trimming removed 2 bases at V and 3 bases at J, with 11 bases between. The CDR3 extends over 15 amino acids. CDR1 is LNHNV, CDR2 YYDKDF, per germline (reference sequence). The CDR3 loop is CATSRCRTDYNEQFF. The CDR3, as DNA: TGTGCCACCAGCAGATGCCGGACGGACTACAATGAGCAGTTCTTC.

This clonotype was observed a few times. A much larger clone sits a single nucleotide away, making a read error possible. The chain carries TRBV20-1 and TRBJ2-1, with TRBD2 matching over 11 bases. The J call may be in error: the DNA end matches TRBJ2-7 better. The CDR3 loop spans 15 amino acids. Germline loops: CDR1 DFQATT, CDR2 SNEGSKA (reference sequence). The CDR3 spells CSASGPLAGDNEQYF. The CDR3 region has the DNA TGCAGTGCTAGTGGGCCACTAGCGGGGGACAATGAGCAGTACTTC.

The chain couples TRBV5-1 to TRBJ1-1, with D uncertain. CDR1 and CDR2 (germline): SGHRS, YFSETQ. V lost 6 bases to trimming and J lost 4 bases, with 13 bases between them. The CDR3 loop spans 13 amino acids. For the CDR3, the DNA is TGCGCCAGCATTGACCCACGGGGCACTGAAGCTTTCTTT. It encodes CASIDPRGTEAFF.

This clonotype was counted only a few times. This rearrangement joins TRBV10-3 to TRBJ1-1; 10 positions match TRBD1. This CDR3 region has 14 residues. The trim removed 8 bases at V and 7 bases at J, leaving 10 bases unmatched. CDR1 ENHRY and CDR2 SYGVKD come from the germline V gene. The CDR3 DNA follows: TGTGCCATCCGGGACAGGGGCCAGCGAAATGAAGCTTTCTTT. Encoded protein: CAIRDRGQRNEAFF.

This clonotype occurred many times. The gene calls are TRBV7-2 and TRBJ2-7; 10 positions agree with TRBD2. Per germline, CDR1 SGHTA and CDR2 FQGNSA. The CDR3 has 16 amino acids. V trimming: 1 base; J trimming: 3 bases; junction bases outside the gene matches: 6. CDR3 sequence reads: CASSLDSGGTIYEQYF. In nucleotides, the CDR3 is TGTGCCAGCAGCTTAGATAGCGGGGGGACCATCTACGAGCAGTACTTC.

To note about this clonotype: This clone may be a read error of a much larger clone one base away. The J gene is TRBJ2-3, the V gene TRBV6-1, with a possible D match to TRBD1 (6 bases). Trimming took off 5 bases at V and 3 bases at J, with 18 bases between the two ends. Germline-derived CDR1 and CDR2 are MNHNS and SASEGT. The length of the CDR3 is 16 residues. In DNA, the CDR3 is TGTGCCAGCAGTTGCCTACAGGGAGTTGGGACAGATACGCAGTATTTT. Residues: CASSCLQGVGTDTQYF.

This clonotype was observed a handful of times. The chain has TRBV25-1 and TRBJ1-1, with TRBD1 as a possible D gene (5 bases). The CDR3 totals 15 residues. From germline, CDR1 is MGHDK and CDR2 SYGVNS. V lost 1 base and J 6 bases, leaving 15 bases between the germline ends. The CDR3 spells CASSESSGVPPEAFF. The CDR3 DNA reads TGTGCCAGCAGTGAATCTTCGGGGGTACCACCTGAAGCTTTCTTT.

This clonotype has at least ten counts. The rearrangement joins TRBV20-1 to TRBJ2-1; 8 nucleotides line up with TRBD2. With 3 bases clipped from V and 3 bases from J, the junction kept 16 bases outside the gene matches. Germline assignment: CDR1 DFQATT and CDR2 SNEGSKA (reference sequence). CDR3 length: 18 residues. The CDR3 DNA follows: TGCAGTGCTAGGAAACCTTTGGGACTAGGGGGACTCTACAATGAGCAGTTCTTC. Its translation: CSARKPLGLGGLYNEQFF.

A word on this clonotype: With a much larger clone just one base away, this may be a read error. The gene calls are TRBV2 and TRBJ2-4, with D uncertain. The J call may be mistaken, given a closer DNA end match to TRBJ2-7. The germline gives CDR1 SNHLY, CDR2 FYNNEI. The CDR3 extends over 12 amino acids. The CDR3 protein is CVSRLSSYEQYF. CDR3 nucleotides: TGTGTCAGCAGGCTCTCTAGCTACGAGCAGTACTTC.

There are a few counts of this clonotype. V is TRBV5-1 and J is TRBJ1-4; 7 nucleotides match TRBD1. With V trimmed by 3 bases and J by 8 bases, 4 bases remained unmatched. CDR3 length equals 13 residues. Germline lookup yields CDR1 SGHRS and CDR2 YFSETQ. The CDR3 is CASSSGGGEKLFF. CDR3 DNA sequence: TGCGCCAGCAGCTCAGGGGGAGGAGAAAAACTGTTTTTT. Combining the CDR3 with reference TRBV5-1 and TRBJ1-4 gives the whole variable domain KAGVTQTPRYLIKTRGQQVTLSCSPISGHRSVSWYQQTPGQGLQFLFEYFSETQRNKGNFPGRFSGRQFSNSRSEMNVSTLELGDSALYLCASSSGGGEKLFFGSGTQLSVL.

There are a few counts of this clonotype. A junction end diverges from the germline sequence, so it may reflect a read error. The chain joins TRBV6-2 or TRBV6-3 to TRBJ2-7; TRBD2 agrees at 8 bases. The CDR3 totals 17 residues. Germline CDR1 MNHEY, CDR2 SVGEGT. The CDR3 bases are TGTGCCAGCAGTCACTCCGCCCGGCAGCGGGGGCCCTACGAGCAGTACTTC. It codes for CASSHSARQRGPYEQYF.

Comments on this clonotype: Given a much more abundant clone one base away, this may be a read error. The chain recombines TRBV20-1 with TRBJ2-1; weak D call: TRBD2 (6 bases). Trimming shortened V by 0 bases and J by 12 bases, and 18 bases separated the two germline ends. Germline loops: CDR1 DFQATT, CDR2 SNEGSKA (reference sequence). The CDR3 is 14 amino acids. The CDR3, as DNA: TGCAGTGCTAGAGATAGTGGGGGGTGCTGGGCGCAGTTCTTC. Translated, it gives CSARDSGGCWAQFF.

The CDR3 bases are TGTGCTAGCAGCGACTCCTCAGGGGTCGAAACTAATGAAAAACTGTTTTTT. Translation: CASSDSSGVETNEKLFF. The chain links TRBV21-1 to TRBJ1-4; no DNA check was done on the table's D call, TRBD1. TRBV21-1 is listed as a pseudogene. CDR3 size: 17 residues.

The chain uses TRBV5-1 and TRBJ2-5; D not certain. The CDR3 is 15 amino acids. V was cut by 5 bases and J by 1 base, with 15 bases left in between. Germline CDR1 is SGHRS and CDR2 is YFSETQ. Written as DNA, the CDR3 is TGCGCCAGCAGTCCGGGTTCGGCAGGCCAAGAGACCCAGTACTTC. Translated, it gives CASSPGSAGQETQYF.

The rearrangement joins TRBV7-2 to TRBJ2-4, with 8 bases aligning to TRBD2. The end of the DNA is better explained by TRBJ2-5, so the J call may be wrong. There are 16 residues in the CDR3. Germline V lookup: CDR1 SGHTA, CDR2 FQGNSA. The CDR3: CASSLAGSGGRETQYF. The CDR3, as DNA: TGTGCCAGCAGCTTAGCAGGGTCGGGAGGGCGAGAGACCCAGTACTTC.

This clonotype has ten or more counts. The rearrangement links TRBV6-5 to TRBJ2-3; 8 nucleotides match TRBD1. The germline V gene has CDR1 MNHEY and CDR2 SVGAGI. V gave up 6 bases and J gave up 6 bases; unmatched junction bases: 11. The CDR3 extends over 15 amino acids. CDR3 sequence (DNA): TGTGCCAGCAGGGATGGACAGGGTAGAGGGGATACGCAGTATTTT. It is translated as CASRDGQGRGDTQYF.

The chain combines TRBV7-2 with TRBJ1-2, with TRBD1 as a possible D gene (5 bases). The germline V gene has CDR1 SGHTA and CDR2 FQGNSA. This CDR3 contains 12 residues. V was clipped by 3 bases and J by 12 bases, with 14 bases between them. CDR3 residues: CASSLKAGINTF. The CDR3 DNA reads TGTGCCAGCAGCTTGAAGGCAGGGATAAACACCTTC.

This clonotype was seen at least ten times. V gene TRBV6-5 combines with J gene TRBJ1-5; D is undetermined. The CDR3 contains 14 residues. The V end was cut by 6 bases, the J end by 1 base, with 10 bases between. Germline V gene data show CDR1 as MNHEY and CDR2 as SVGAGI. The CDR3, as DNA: TGTGCCAGCAGCATTCAGGAGAGCAATCAGCCCCAGCATTTT. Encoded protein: CASSIQESNQPQHF.